This T cell receptor (beta chain) was identified during a study of cytotoxic CD8 clonotypes in ibrutinib-treated CLL. TCRdb's table, derived via immunoSEQ multiplex PCR, lists solely in-frame clones and lacks some. The data show 110,000 or so clones, roughly 57% seen once. This clone showed up just a few times. The antigen remains unidentified. Findings and limits, study-wide: At baseline, clonality was higher than in age-matched healthy donors and correlated with CD8+ counts.

This CDR3 contains 12 residues. V was shortened by 6 bases and J by 4 bases, with 7 bases between the two germline ends. Germline V lookup: CDR1 MDHEN, CDR2 SYDVKM. This receptor was identified in a human donor with chronic lymphocytic leukemia. This specimen consisted of PBMCs, obtained after 24 months of ibrutinib treatment. The J gene is TRBJ1-3, the V gene TRBV28; a weak D match, TRBD1 (5 bases). The CDR3 nucleotides are TGTGCCAGCAGGGGGCAAGGAAACACCATATATTTT. It specifies CASRGQGNTIYF.